This TCR beta chain was retrieved from a study of blood T cells in healthy people across ages. Broader study findings: Diversity figures based on one million T cells were deemed too low. Naive and antigen-experienced cells could not be conclusively compared, given unsorted PBMCs. When set beside aged donors, long-lived donors presented more naive CD4+ cells and higher diversity.

Using a J-beta primer mix together with a sample-barcoded 5' primer, a second PCR was run for 7 to 11 cycles. Through a template-switch adaptor with 12 random nucleotides, each cDNA molecule received a tag. In TCRdb, the 5' RACE reads were re-called with MiXCR into one record per CDR3 protein. Here the sample spans approximately 730,000 distinct CDR3 sequences, roughly 44% being singletons. CDR1 and CDR2 (germline): MNHEY, SVGEGT. The V end was cut by 7 bases, the J end by 4 bases, with 17 bases between. This CDR3 spans 14 amino acids. This clonotype was observed a handful of times. The antigen is not known.

The source of this sequence is a woman aged 55-70 years in good health. The V and J genes are TRBV6-2 or TRBV6-3 and TRBJ2-7; tentatively, D is TRBD1 or TRBD2 (6 bases each). Material: blood. The CDR3 DNA sequence: TGTGCCAGCAAAGGGGGGAAAGTAAGGTACGAGCAGTACTTC. Translation gives CASKGGKVRYEQYF.